This T cell receptor beta chain was sequenced during a study of monozygotic twins with inflammatory bowel disease. Study-wide results and limits: The analysis failed to separate different T cell subtypes. The existence of one strong signal or clonotype linked to IBD lacked support. IBD patients shared fewer clonotypes with other individuals than healthy twins, especially patients with disease activity signs.

The CDR3 length is 15 residues. Germline V gene data show CDR1 as SEHNR and CDR2 as FQNEAQ (reference sequence). The study subjected TCRalpha and TCRbeta cDNA to two nested PCRs of around 15 and 9 cycles. TCRdb re-called the 5' RACE reads and shows each CDR3 protein once, DNA omitted. This table holds around 450,000 distinct CDR3 sequences. Comment on this clonotype: What it binds is unknown.

The sample consisted of blood. The clonotype originates from a human donor with ulcerative colitis or Crohn's disease, or a healthy co-twin of an affected twin (not recorded which). V and J are TRBV7-9 and TRBJ2-2; TCRdb returns TRBD1, unconfirmable since there is no DNA. CDR3 sequence reads: CATYTGSGNTGELFF.